This T cell receptor beta chain came from a study of blood T cell repertoires in COVID-19. The overall study: COVID-19 samples, acute and convalescent, were from the United States, Italy and Spain. PBMCs, B-cell-depleted T cells, or T cells were the source of the cDNA or gDNA that made up the material.

Authors' data handling: Amplified reference gene primers provided the basis for estimating nucleated cell counts. Assay: immunoSEQ multiplex PCR; the TCRdb copy retains only in-frame clones and omits some. V and J calls and clone size are as listed in that table; D and trimming were resolved from the DNA. The sample has tens of thousands of clones, 89% seen once. In germline, CDR1 is SGHAT, CDR2 FQNNGV. The CDR3 runs to 14 residues. The ends lost 4 bases at V and 4 bases at J; junction bases unmatched: 7. The sequence was obtained from a human donor in a cohort sampled during active COVID-19. J is TRBJ2-7 and V is TRBV11-2; 7 bases are shared with TRBD2. Source material: peripheral blood. Here the CDR3 reads CASSSGLGSYEQYF. In nucleotides, the CDR3 is TGTGCCAGCAGCTCTGGACTAGGATCTTACGAGCAGTACTTC.